This entry lists 17 T cell receptor beta chains sequenced from one sample in a study of T cell responses to AZD1222 COVID-19 vaccine. Assay: immunoSEQ multiplex PCR; the TCRdb copy retains only in-frame clones and omits some. Of over 95,000 clones detected, about 90% appear once; the ten largest clones hold around 3.1%. The sample consisted of peripheral blood, taken on day 0 of AZD1222 vaccination. These TCRs come from an adult in good health.

The J gene is TRBJ1-4, the V gene TRBV7-8; the match to TRBD1 covers 12 bases. Looked up from germline, CDR1 is SGHVS and CDR2 is FQNEAQ. V lost 3 bases and J lost 8; bases outside the gene matches: 7. The CDR3 consists of 16 residues. CDR3: CASSLGQGARWEKLFF. As DNA, the CDR3 is TGTGCCAGCAGCTTGGGACAGGGGGCGAGGTGGGAAAAACTGTTTTTT. The full variable domain, in which reference TRBV7-8 and TRBJ1-4 provide the parts outside the CDR3, is GAGVSQSPRYKVAKRGQDVALRCDPISGHVSLFWYQQALGQGPEFLTYFQNEAQLDKSGLPSDRFFAERPEGSVSTLKIQRTQQEDSAVYLCASSLGQGARWEKLFFGSGTQLSVL.

The chain links TRBV12-3 or TRBV12-4 to TRBJ1-2; possible D gene TRBD1, 5 bases. Trimming took off 6 bases at V and 7 bases at J, with 15 bases between the two ends. This CDR3 region has 13 residues. CDR3 region: CASSPGTKGGYTF. CDR3 bases: TGTGCCAGCAGCCCCGGGACCAAGGGTGGCTACACCTTC.

The chain has TRBV3-1 (or the pseudogene TRBV3-2) and TRBJ2-4; maybe TRBD1 (6 bases). Germline values: CDR1 LGHDT, CDR2 YNNKEL (reference sequence). V dropped 0 bases and J dropped 1 base, with 13 bases sitting between them. The CDR3 has 17 amino acids. CDR3 sequence (DNA): TGTGCCAGCAGCCAAGATCAGGGGCCCGTGGCCAAAAACATTCAGTACTTC. Its protein product is CASSQDQGPVAKNIQYF.

The J gene is TRBJ1-4, the V gene TRBV28; D remains ambiguous. CDR3 size: 13 residues. The germline CDR1 and CDR2 sequences are MDHEN and SYDVKM. Trimming left V 6 bases short and J 3 bases short, with 8 bases between. The CDR3, as DNA: TGTGCCAGCAGCCCGCGAGCTAATGAAAAACTGTTTTTT. Amino acids: CASSPRANEKLFF.

The chain carries TRBV12-3 or TRBV12-4 and TRBJ2-1, with D perhaps matching TRBD2 (6 bases). Trimming removed 3 bases at V and 7 bases at J, with 10 bases between. The CDR3 covers 13 residues. CDR3 DNA sequence: TGTGCCAGCAGTTTGGGGGGTGGAAATGAGCAGTTCTTC. Its protein is CASSLGGGNEQFF.

DNA of the CDR3: TGTGCCAGTAGTATAGGAGCAGGGTCGGGGGGGATCTACAATGAGCAGTTCTTC. Translation: CASSIGAGSGGIYNEQFF. The rearrangement uses TRBV19 and TRBJ2-1, with 8 bases lining up with TRBD2. CDR1 and CDR2 (germline): LNHDA, SQIVND (reference sequence). Trimming removed 1 base from V and 3 bases from J; junction bases left unmatched: 11. CDR3 length equals 18 residues.

In this sample, this clone turned up a few times. The chain joins TRBV7-2 to TRBJ1-2; D gene uncertain. The CDR3 spans 13 residues. Trimming stripped 5 bases from V and 8 bases from J, with 15 bases between. The germline CDR1 and CDR2 sequences are SGHTA and FQGNSA. The CDR3 spells CASSPSEGGGYTF. CDR3 sequence (DNA): TGTGCCAGCAGCCCAAGCGAAGGTGGGGGCTACACCTTC.

This clone was observed a few times. The chain employs TRBV3-1 (or the pseudogene TRBV3-2) and TRBJ1-5; D is perhaps TRBD1 (5 bases). Looked up from germline, CDR1 is LGHDT and CDR2 is YNNKEL (reference sequence). This CDR3 has 17 residues. Trimming shortened V by 1 base and J by 2 bases, and 15 bases separated the two germline ends. CDR3 coding DNA: TGTGCCAGCAGCCAAGTCAGGAGTGGGGGTGGCAATCAGCCCCAGCATTTT. It encodes CASSQVRSGGGNQPQHF.

V and J are TRBV4-2 and TRBJ1-1, with D uncertain. Germline CDR1 and CDR2: LGHNA and YNFKEQ. Trimming removed 3 bases at V and 1 base at J, with 12 bases between. This CDR3 region has 15 residues. The CDR3, as DNA: TGTGCCAGCAGCCATCCGGAATCATCGAACACTGAAGCTTTCTTT. Its protein is CASSHPESSNTEAFF.

This clone was counted a few times. V is TRBV7-8 and J is TRBJ1-4; no definite D call. Trimming stripped 5 bases from V and 8 bases from J, with 12 bases between. From germline, CDR1 is SGHVS and CDR2 FQNEAQ. The CDR3 is 13 residues long. CDR3 coding DNA: TGTGCCAGCAGCCGGACGGAGGGCGAAAAACTGTTTTTT. Translated, it gives CASSRTEGEKLFF.

This clone was detected only a few times. V gene TRBV27 combines with J gene TRBJ2-2, with 7 positions matching TRBD2. J gave up 3 bases and V 5 bases, and 9 bases lay outside the gene matches. Germline lookup yields CDR1 MNHEY and CDR2 SMNVEV (reference sequence). This CDR3 has 16 amino acids. This CDR3 reads CASSLGSGYYTGELFF. CDR3 DNA: TGTGCCAGCAGTCTGGGTAGCGGGTACTACACCGGGGAGCTGTTTTTT.

This chain links TRBV5-4 with TRBJ1-3; tentative D call: TRBD1 (6 bases). This CDR3 is 14 amino acids long. Trimming took 3 bases from V and 2 from J, leaving 9 bases between them. Germline V gives CDR1 SGHNT, CDR2 YYREEE (reference sequence). The CDR3 here is CASSSGHAGNTIYF. The DNA for the CDR3 is TGTGCCAGCAGCTCGGGACACGCTGGAAACACCATATATTTT. The whole variable domain, remainder taken from reference TRBV5-4 and TRBJ1-3, is ETGVTQSPTHLIKTRGQQVTLRCSSQSGHNTVSWYQQALGQGPQFIFQYYREEENGRGNFPPRFSGLQFPNYSSELNVNALELDDSALYLCASSSGHAGNTIYFGEGSWLTVV.

This chain connects TRBV7-2 to TRBJ2-1, with D uncertain. The CDR3 runs to 16 residues. Germline V gene lookup returns CDR1 SGHTA and CDR2 FQGNSA. V lost 5 bases and J lost 0, with 14 bases in between. The CDR3 bases are TGTGCCAGCAGCATAGTGGGCAGGAGCTCCTACAATGAGCAGTTCTTC. Its translation is CASSIVGRSSYNEQFF.

The chain carries TRBV4-1 and TRBJ2-1, with 11 bases fitting TRBD2. With 5 bases clipped from V and 6 bases from J, the junction kept 3 bases outside the gene matches. This CDR3 contains 14 residues. CDR1 is MGHRA, CDR2 YSYEKL, per germline. CDR3 nucleotides: TGCGCCAGCAGCGACGGGACTAGCGGCAATGAGCAGTTCTTC. Its protein is CASSDGTSGNEQFF.

The chain uses TRBV9 and TRBJ2-5; D not certain. V dropped 4 bases and J dropped 1 base, with 14 bases sitting between them. This CDR3 has 15 residues. Germline V lookup: CDR1 SGDLS, CDR2 YYNGEE. CDR3 residues: CASSPRSVIQETQYF. DNA for the CDR3: TGTGCCAGCAGCCCTCGTTCAGTGATCCAAGAGACCCAGTACTTC.

The rearrangement links TRBV6-5 to TRBJ2-7, with TRBD2 matching 10 bases. Germline CDR1 and CDR2: MNHEY and SVGAGI. After removal of 6 bases from V and 6 bases from J, the junction contained 8 bases not matched to a gene. The CDR3 covers 14 residues. As DNA, the CDR3 is TGTGCCAGCAGGCCGACGGGACTAGCGTCCGAGCAGTACGTC. The encoded protein is CASRPTGLASEQYV.

The chain links TRBV12-3 or TRBV12-4 to TRBJ1-6; D call uncertain. V was clipped by 0 bases and J by 9 bases, with 6 bases between them. The CDR3 totals 13 residues. CDR3 nucleotide sequence: TGTGCCAGCAGTTTAGCGCCGGGTTCACCCCTCCACTTT. It translates to CASSLAPGSPLHF.